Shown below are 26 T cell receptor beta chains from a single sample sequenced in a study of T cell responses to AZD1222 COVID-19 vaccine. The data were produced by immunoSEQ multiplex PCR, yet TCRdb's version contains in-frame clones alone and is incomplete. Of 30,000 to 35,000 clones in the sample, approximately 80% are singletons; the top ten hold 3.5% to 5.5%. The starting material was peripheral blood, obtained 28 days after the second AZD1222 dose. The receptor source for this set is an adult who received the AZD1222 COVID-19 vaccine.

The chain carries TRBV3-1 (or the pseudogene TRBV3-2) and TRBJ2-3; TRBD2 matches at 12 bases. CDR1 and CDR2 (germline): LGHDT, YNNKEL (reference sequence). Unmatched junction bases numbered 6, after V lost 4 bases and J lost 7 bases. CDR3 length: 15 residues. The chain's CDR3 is CASSPPTSGGYTQYF. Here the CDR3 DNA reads TGTGCCAGCAGCCCACCGACTAGCGGGGGCTATACGCAGTATTTT.

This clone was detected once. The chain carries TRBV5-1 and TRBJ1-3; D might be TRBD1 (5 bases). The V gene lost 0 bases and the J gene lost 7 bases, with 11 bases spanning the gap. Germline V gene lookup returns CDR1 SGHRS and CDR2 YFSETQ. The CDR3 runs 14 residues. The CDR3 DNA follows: TGCGCCAGCAGCTTGGATGTCGGGGCTAACACCATATATTTT. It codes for CASSLDVGANTIYF.

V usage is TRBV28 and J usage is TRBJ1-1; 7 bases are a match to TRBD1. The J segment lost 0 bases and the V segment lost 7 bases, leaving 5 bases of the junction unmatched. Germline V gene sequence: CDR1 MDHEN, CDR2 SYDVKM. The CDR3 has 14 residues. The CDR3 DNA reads TGTGCCAGCATAACAGGGGACATGAACACTGAAGCTTTCTTT. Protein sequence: CASITGDMNTEAFF.

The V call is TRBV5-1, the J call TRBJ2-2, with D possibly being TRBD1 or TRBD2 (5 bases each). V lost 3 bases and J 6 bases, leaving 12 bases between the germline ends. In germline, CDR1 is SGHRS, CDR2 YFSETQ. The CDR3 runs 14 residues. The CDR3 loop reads CASSSGPGSGELFF. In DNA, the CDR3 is TGCGCCAGCAGCTCGGGACCGGGCTCCGGGGAGCTGTTTTTT.

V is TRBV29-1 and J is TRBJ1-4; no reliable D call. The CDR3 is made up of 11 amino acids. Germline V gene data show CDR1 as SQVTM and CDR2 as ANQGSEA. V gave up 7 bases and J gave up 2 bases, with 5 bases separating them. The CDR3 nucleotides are TGCAGCGGTCGGACTAATGAAAAACTGTTTTTT. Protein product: CSGRTNEKLFF.

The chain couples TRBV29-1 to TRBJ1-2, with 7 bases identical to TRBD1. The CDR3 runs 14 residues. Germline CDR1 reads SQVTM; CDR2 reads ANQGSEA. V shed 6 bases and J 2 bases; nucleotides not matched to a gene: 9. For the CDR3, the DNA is TGCAGCGTGGATCGAACAGGGGTCAACTATGGCTACACCTTC. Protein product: CSVDRTGVNYGYTF.

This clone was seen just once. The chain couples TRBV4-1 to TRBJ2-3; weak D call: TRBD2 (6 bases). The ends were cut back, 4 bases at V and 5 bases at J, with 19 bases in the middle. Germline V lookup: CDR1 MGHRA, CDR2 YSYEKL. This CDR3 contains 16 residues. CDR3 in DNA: TGCGCCAGCAGCCGATCTGCCGGGACGGGGGAAGATACGCAGTATTTT. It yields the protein CASSRSAGTGEDTQYF.

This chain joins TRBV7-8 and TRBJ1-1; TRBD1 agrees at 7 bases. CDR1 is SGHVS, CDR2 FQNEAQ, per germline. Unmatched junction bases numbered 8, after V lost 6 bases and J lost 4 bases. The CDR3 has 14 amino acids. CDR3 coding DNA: TGTGCCAGCAGGGCTTACAGGGGACGCACTGAAGCTTTCTTT. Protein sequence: CASRAYRGRTEAFF.

The CDR3 reads CASSFSGRSEQYV. Here the CDR3 DNA reads TGTGCCAGCAGCTTTAGCGGGAGAAGTGAGCAGTACGTC. This sequence joins TRBV7-9 and TRBJ2-7; TRBD2 matches 9 bases. V trimming: 3 bases; J trimming: 7 bases; junction bases outside the gene matches: 4. Germline loops: CDR1 SEHNR, CDR2 FQNEAQ (reference sequence). The CDR3 is 13 residues long.

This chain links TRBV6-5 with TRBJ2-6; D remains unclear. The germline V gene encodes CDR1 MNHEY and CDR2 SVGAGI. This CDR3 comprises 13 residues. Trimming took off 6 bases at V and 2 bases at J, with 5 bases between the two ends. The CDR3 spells CASRLTGANVLTF. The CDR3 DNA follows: TGTGCCAGCAGATTAACTGGGGCCAACGTCCTGACTTTC.

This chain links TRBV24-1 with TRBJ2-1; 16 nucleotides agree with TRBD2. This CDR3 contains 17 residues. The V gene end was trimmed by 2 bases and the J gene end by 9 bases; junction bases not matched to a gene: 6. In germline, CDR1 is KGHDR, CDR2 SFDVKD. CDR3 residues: CATSDSGTSGGVVEQFF. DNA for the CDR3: TGTGCCACCAGTGATTCCGGGACTAGCGGGGGGGTGGTTGAGCAGTTCTTC.

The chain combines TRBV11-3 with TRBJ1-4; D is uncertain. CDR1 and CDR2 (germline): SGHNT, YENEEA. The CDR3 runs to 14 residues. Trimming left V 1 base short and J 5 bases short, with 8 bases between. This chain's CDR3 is CASSLVTGNEKLFF. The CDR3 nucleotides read TGTGCCAGCAGCTTAGTTACTGGGAATGAAAAACTGTTTTTT.

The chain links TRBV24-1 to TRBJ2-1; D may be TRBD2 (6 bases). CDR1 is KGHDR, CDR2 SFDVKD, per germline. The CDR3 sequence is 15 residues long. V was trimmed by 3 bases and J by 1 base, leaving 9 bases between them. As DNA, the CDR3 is TGTGCCACCAGTGATCCCGGGACTTCCTACAATGAGCAGTTCTTC. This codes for CATSDPGTSYNEQFF.

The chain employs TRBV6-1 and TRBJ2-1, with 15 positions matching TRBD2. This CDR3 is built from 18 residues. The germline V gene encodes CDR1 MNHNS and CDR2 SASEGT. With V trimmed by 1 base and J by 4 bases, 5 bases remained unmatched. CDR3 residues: CASSEDGTSGGLYNEQFF. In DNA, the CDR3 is TGTGCCAGCAGTGAAGATGGGACTAGCGGGGGGCTATACAATGAGCAGTTCTTC.

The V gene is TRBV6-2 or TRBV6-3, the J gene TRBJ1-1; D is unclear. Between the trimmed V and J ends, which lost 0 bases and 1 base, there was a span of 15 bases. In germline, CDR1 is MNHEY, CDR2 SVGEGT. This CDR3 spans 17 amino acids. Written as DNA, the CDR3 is TGTGCCAGCAGTTACTCCCTCGCGAGGGCGGGGAACACTGAAGCTTTCTTT. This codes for CASSYSLARAGNTEAFF.

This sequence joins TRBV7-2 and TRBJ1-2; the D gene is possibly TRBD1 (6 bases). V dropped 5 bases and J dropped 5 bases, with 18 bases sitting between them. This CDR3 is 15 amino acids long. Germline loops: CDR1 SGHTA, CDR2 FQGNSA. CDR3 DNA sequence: TGTGCCAGCAGCCCGACAATGACAGGCTTTTATGGCTACACCTTC. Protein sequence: CASSPTMTGFYGYTF.

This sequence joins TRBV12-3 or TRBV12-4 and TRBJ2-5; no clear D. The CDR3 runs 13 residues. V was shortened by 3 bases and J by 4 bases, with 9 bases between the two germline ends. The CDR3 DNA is TGTGCCAGCAGTTTCGGGTCCGGAGAGACCCAGTACTTC. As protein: CASSFGSGETQYF.

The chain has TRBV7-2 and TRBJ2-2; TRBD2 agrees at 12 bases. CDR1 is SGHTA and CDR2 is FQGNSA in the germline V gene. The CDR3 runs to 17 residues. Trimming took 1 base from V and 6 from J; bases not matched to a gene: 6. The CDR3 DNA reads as TGTGCCAGCAGCTTAGATCTAGCGGGAGGGGGAGCCGGGGAGCTGTTTTTT. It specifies CASSLDLAGGGAGELFF.

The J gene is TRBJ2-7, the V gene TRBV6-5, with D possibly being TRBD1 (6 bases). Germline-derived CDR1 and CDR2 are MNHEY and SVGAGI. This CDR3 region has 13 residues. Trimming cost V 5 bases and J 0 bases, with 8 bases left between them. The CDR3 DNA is TGTGCCAGCAGTAGGACAGACTCCTACGAGCAGTACTTC. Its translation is CASSRTDSYEQYF.

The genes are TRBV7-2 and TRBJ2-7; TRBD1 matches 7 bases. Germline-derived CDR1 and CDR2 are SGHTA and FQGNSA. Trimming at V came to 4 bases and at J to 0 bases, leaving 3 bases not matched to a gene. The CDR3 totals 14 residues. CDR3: CASSSGQASYEQYV. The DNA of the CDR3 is TGTGCCAGCAGCTCAGGACAGGCCTCCTACGAGCAGTACGTC.

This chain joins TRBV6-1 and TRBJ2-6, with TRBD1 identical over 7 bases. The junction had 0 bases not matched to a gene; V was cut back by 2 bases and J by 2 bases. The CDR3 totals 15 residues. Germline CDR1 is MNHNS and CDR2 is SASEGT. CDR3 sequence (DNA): TGTGCCAGCAGTGAACAGGGGGCTGGGGCCAACGTCCTGACTTTC. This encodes CASSEQGAGANVLTF.

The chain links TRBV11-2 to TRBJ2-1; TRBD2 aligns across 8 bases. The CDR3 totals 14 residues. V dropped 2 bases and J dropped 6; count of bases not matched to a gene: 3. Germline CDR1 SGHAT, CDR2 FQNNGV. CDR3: CASSLPAGVNEQFF. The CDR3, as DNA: TGTGCCAGCAGCTTACCAGCGGGAGTCAATGAGCAGTTCTTC.

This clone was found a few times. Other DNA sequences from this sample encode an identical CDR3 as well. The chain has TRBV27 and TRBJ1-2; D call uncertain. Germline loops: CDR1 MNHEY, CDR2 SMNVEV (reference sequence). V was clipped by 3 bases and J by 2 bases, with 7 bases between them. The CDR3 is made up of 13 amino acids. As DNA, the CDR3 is TGTGCCAGCAGTTTCGCAGAAAACTATGGCTACACCTTC. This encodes CASSFAENYGYTF.

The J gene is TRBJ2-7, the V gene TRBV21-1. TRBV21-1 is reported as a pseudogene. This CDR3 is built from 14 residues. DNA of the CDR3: TGTGCCAGCAGCAGGACCCGGGGCACGGGGGAGCAGTACGTC. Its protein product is CASSRTRGTGEQYV.

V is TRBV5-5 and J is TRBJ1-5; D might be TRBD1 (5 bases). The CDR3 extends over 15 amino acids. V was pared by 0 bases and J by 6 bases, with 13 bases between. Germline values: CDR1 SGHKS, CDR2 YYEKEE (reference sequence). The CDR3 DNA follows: TGTGCCAGCAGCTTGGCCACAGGAGGGCGTCAGCCCCAGCATTTT. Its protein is CASSLATGGRQPQHF.

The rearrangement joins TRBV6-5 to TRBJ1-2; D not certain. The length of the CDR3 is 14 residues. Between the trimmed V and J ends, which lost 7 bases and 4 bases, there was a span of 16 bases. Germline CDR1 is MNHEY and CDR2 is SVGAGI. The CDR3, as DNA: TGTGCCAGCACTCCTCCAGGCTGGATCTATGGCTACACCTTC. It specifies CASTPPGWIYGYTF.